The 18 T cell receptor beta chains presented below share a single source sample, sequenced in a study of cytomegalovirus exposure and HLA in healthy donors. The PCR used 60 Vbeta and 13 Jbeta primers. The repertoire was sequenced with immunoSEQ multiplex PCR; TCRdb's copy has only in-frame clones and lacks some. Among roughly 190,000 clones listed, roughly 73% were seen once. The specimen sequenced was PBMCs. These receptors all come from a female donor in good health and CMV-seronegative.

With regard to this clone: The sample holds other DNA sequences that translate to the same CDR3. The chain combines TRBV5-6 with TRBJ1-4; maybe TRBD1 (6 bases). This CDR3 spans 15 amino acids. Trimming took 0 bases from V and 5 from J, leaving 11 bases between them. Germline values: CDR1 SGHDT, CDR2 YYEEEE. The CDR3 bases are TGTGCCAGCAGCTTGGCCAGGGGCGTAAATGAAAAACTGTTTTTT. Amino acids: CASSLARGVNEKLFF.

The V and J genes are TRBV5-1 and TRBJ2-7; D is possibly TRBD2 (7 bases). V lost 4 bases and J lost 5, with 19 bases in between. Germline CDR1 reads SGHRS; CDR2 reads YFSETQ. This CDR3 region has 15 residues. CDR3 amino acids: CASSRLGGANDEQYF. The CDR3 nucleotides are TGCGCCAGCAGCCGTTTGGGGGGGGCCAACGACGAGCAGTACTTC.

The genes are TRBV5-1 and TRBJ2-7; a possible D gene is TRBD1 (6 bases). The CDR3 spans 14 residues. The ends were cut back, 5 bases at V and 0 bases at J, with 12 bases in the middle. Germline V gene sequence: CDR1 SGHRS, CDR2 YFSETQ. CDR3 bases: TGCGCCAGCAGTCGACAGGTTTCCTCCTACGAGCAGTACTTC. Its translation: CASSRQVSSYEQYF.

The V and J genes are TRBV19 and TRBJ2-2; maybe TRBD1 (6 bases). The germline V gene has CDR1 LNHDA and CDR2 SQIVND (reference sequence). Trimming took 7 bases from V and 1 from J, leaving 16 bases between them. The CDR3 has 16 residues. CDR3 in amino acids: CASTPGQKLNTGELFF. The CDR3 region has the DNA TGTGCCAGTACCCCGGGACAAAAATTGAACACCGGGGAGCTGTTTTTT.

This clone was seen a few times. The chain uses TRBV2 and TRBJ2-3; D is possibly TRBD2 (6 bases). The CDR3 sequence is 14 residues long. Trimming stripped 10 bases from V and 4 bases from J, with 18 bases between. Germline V gives CDR1 SNHLY, CDR2 FYNNEI. This chain's CDR3 is CATWGLEGPDTQYF. The CDR3 nucleotides read TGTGCCACCTGGGGACTCGAAGGACCAGATACGCAGTATTTT. The full variable domain, its missing parts supplied by reference TRBV2 and TRBJ2-3, is EPEVTQTPSHQVTQMGQEVILRCVPISNHLYFYWYRQILGQKVEFLVSFYNNEISEKSEIFDDQFSVERPDGSNFTLKIRSTKLEDSAMYFCATWGLEGPDTQYFGPGTRLTVL.

The rearrangement links TRBV18 to TRBJ1-5, with 7 bases matching TRBD1. This CDR3 has 15 amino acids. CDR1 and CDR2 from the germline V gene are KGHSH and LQKENI. Losses at the gene ends were 1 base for V and 4 bases for J; bases not matched to a gene: 4. The CDR3 DNA follows: TGTGCCAGCTCACCACGGACAGGCCCTAATCAGCCCCAGCATTTT. Protein sequence: CASSPRTGPNQPQHF.

The chain carries TRBV25-1 and TRBJ1-6, with TRBD1 as a possible D gene (5 bases). The length of the CDR3 is 13 residues. The V end lost 4 bases, the J end lost 8 bases, and 9 bases lay between the germline ends. Germline-derived CDR1 and CDR2 are MGHDK and SYGVNS. CDR3 DNA: TGTGCCAGCAGTGGCGGGGGTTATTCACCCCTCCACTTT. Translated: CASSGGGYSPLHF. The entire variable domain, with the rest obtained from reference TRBV25-1 and TRBJ1-6, is as follows: EADIYQTPRYLVIGTGKKITLECSQTMGHDKMYWYQQDPGMELHLIHYSYGVNSTEKGDLSSESTVSRIRTEHFPLTLESARPSHTSQYLCASSGGGYSPLHFGNGTRLTVT.

The chain uses TRBV2 and TRBJ2-4, with 7 nucleotides matching TRBD2. Germline-derived CDR1 and CDR2 are SNHLY and FYNNEI. V lost 6 bases to trimming and J lost 2 bases; unmatched junction nucleotides: 13. The CDR3 consists of 17 residues. CDR3 DNA: TGTGCCAGCAGCCCAAGCGGGCGGGAGTTCTCCAAAAACATTCAGTACTTC. Amino acids: CASSPSGREFSKNIQYF.

This clone was detected only a few times. The chain couples TRBV9 to TRBJ2-7; TRBD1 might be the D (5 bases). CDR3 size: 14 residues. Trimming stripped 0 bases from V and 7 bases from J, with 14 bases between. Germline values: CDR1 SGDLS, CDR2 YYNGEE. The CDR3 region is CASSVAWQGVEQYF. CDR3 in DNA: TGTGCCAGCAGCGTAGCATGGCAAGGGGTTGAGCAGTACTTC.

The CDR3 region is CASSERQGYEKLFF. CDR3 in DNA: TGTGCCAGCAGTGAAAGGCAGGGTTACGAAAAACTGTTTTTT. The chain is built from TRBV2 and TRBJ1-4; tentative D call: TRBD1 (5 bases). Germline assignment: CDR1 SNHLY and CDR2 FYNNEI. CDR3 length equals 14 residues. V was pared by 2 bases and J by 8 bases, with 12 bases between.

The CDR3 loop reads CASSTDWYYEQYF. The CDR3 region has the DNA TGTGCCAGCAGTACGGACTGGTACTACGAGCAGTACTTC. The chain joins TRBV2 to TRBJ2-7; D may be TRBD2 (5 bases). The CDR3 runs 13 residues. Germline CDR1 and CDR2: SNHLY and FYNNEI. V lost 5 bases to trimming and J lost 3 bases, with 11 bases between them.

The chain has TRBV7-8 and TRBJ2-1, with 13 bases identical to TRBD2. Germline trimming cut 2 bases from V and 5 bases from J; bases unmatched to any gene: 21. The germline gives CDR1 SGHVS, CDR2 FQNEAQ. This CDR3 region has 22 residues. CDR3 nucleotide sequence: TGTGCCAGCAGCTTAAGACGGACTTCGGGAACTAGCGGGGGGGCTTTCGACAATGAGCAGTTCTTC. This codes for CASSLRRTSGTSGGAFDNEQFF.

Details on this clone: The sample carries other DNA sequences with the same CDR3. The gene calls are TRBV20-1 and TRBJ2-7; D uncertain. Deletions cut 4 bases from V and 3 bases from J, with 7 bases between. CDR1 and CDR2 from the germline V gene are DFQATT and SNEGSKA (reference sequence). CDR3 length equals 11 residues. This CDR3 is CSATRGYEQYF. The CDR3 bases are TGCAGTGCTACCCGAGGCTACGAGCAGTACTTC.

V and J are TRBV27 and TRBJ1-2; no firm D call. Trimming stripped 4 bases from V and 3 bases from J, with 9 bases between. The CDR3 loop spans 13 amino acids. The germline V gene has CDR1 MNHEY and CDR2 SMNVEV (reference sequence). The CDR3 DNA sequence: TGTGCCAGCAGTTCCAGGATCTACTATGGCTACACCTTC. This gives the protein CASSSRIYYGYTF.

This clone showed up just a few times. V usage is TRBV6-1 and J usage is TRBJ2-5; 8 positions match TRBD2. The end of the DNA fits TRBJ2-7 better, so the J call may be wrong. This CDR3 spans 15 amino acids. The germline V gene has CDR1 MNHNS and CDR2 SASEGT. The CDR3 sequence: CASSARRGATYEQYF. The DNA for the CDR3 is TGTGCCAGCAGTGCTAGGCGGGGGGCCACCTACGAGCAGTACTTC.

This clone was counted a single time. The same CDR3 is also encoded by other DNA sequences in this sample. The V gene is TRBV30, the J gene TRBJ1-2, with D possibly matching TRBD1 (5 bases). The CDR3 runs to 11 residues. With 3 bases removed from V and 8 bases from J, the gap between germline ends came to 10 bases. Germline CDR1 is GTSNPN and CDR2 is SVGIG (reference sequence). The CDR3, as DNA: TGTGCCTGGAGCCCAGGGAACGGCTACACCTTC. Encoded protein: CAWSPGNGYTF.

In nucleotides, the CDR3 is TGTGCCTGGAGCCTACACGACCTAGCGGGGAGGGGGGGACAAGAGACCCAGTACTTC. As protein: CAWSLHDLAGRGGQETQYF. The V gene is TRBV30, the J gene TRBJ2-5; TRBD2 matches 9 bases. Germline CDR1 and CDR2: GTSNPN and SVGIG (reference sequence). J lost 2 bases, V lost 3 bases, and 19 bases had no gene match. The CDR3 is made up of 19 amino acids.

The chain has TRBV9 and TRBJ2-2; 7 bases match TRBD2. Germline V gene data show CDR1 as SGDLS and CDR2 as YYNGEE. V dropped 2 bases and J dropped 1; count of bases not matched to a gene: 2. This CDR3 has 15 residues. CDR3 loop: CASSVWGGNTGELFF. CDR3 sequence (DNA): TGTGCCAGCAGCGTTTGGGGGGGGAACACCGGGGAGCTGTTTTTT.